This TCR beta chain was recorded in a study of naive and memory T cell subsets. V shed 5 bases, J shed 5 bases, and the junction held 3 bases outside the gene matches. CDR3 length: 12 residues. Germline CDR1 GTSNPN, CDR2 SVGIG (reference sequence). In the case of this clonotype: The antigen is unknown.

Points from the study as a whole: Over 90% of naive TCR sequences appeared only once, unlike memory subsets.

After the first PCR, alpha and beta chain libraries were processed separately. The beta constant-region primer was an equimolar mix of two oligonucleotides covering TRBC1 and TRBC2. The ligated cDNA underwent four PCR rounds using SP2 and nested alpha and beta constant-region primers. TCRdb reanalysed the UMI-ligation and nested PCR reads using MiXCR and keeps one entry per CDR3 protein. The sample shows some 83,000 distinct CDR3 sequences, roughly 14% of them seen only once. This clonotype was obtained from a human donor in good health. The V and J genes are TRBV30 and TRBJ2-3; 8 bases are shared with TRBD2. Sequenced input: central memory CD4+ T cells from blood. The DNA for the CDR3 is TGTGCCTGGGCAACTAGCGGAGATACGCAGTATTTT. Its translation: CAWATSGDTQYF.